This TCR beta chain was identified in a study of molecular identifiers for immune sequencing clone quantification. This clonotype was counted many times. Listed TCR primers and previously described methods were used for bulk TCR libraries. MiXCR was run by TCRdb on the PCR reads, yielding one entry per CDR3 protein. The sample lists some 10,000 distinct CDR3 sequences, around a fifth occurring once. This CDR3 is 14 amino acids long. The germline CDR1 and CDR2 sequences are SGHAT and FQNNGV. The ends were cut back, 0 bases at V and 6 bases at J, with 8 bases in the middle. Material for sequencing was naive CD8+ T cells from blood, with Jurkat cell RNA spiked in. Subset in this sample: FACS-sorted CD8+CD4-CCR7+CD45RA+ naive T cells. This receptor was obtained from a human donor in good health. Some libraries in this study had Jurkat cell RNA spiked in. The chain employs TRBV11-2 and TRBJ2-2, with TRBD1 as a possible D gene (6 bases). This CDR3 reads CASSLEGGAGELFF. CDR3 in DNA: TGTGCCAGCAGCTTAGAAGGGGGAGCCGGGGAGCTGTTTTTT.